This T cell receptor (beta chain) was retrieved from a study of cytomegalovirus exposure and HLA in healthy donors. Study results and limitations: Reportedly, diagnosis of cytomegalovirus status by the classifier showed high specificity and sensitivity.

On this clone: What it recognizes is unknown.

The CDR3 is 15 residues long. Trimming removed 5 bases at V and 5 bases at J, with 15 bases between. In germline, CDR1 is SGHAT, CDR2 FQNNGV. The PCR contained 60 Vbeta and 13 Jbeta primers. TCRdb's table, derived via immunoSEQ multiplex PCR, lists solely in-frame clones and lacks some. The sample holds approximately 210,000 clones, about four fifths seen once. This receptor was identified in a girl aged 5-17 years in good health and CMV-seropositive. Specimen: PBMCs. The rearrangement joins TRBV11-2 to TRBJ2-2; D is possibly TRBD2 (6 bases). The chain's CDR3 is CASSRTNGGTGELFF. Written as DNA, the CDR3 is TGTGCCAGCAGCCGAACAAACGGAGGGACCGGGGAGCTGTTTTTT.